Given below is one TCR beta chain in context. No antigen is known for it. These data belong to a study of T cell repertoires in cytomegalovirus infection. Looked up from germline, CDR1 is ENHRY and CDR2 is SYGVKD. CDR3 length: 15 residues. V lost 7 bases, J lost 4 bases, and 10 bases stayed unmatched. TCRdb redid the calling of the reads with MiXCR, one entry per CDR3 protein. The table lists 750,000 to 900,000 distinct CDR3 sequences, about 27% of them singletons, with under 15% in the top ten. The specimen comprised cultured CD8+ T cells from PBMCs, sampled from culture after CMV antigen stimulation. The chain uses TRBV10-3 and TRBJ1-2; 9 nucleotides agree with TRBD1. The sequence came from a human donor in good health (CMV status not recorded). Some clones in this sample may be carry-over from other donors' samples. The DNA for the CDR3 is TGTGCCATCACCGAAGGGACAGGGAAGGGCTATGGCTACACCTTC. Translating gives CAITEGTGKGYGYTF.